One sample yielded the 27 T cell receptor beta chains listed below, sequenced in a study of T cell repertoires in cytomegalovirus infection (dated by TCRdb to the late 2010s). This specimen's treatment or condition label, per the study, means: in vitro stimulation with specific CMV peptide epitopes to enrich CMV-specific T cells. These TCRs' antigens remain unknown. The data were produced on an Illumina HiSeq 1500. Using fastp at Q25 and MiXCR, TCRdb reprocessed the public reads and kept productive beta chains. Here each entry gathers all rows of one CDR3 protein and keeps the most common genes and DNA. The sample yields about 830,000 distinct CDR3 sequences; about 31% were counted once. The ten largest account for around 11% of the sample. The material sequenced was cultured CD8+ T cells from PBMCs, taken from culture after CMV antigen stimulation. Source of these receptors: a human donor in good health (CMV status not recorded). Some clones in this sample may be carry-over from other donors' samples.

The chain carries TRBV19 and TRBJ1-2; D remains unclear. Trimming cost V 6 bases and J 2 bases, with 13 bases left between them. CDR1 LNHDA and CDR2 SQIVND come from the germline V gene (reference sequence). This CDR3 is 14 amino acids long. The CDR3 spells CASSPLSENYGYTF. CDR3 coding DNA: TGTGCCAGTAGCCCCCTTTCAGAGAACTATGGCTACACCTTC.

This clonotype was counted between two and nine times. CDR3 protein: CASSLVLIRGRKGLAAGLTDTQYF. The CDR3 DNA is TGTGCCAGCAGTTTAGTACTCATCAGGGGGCGCAAGGGACTAGCGGCAGGCTTAACAGATACGCAGTATTTT. This sequence joins TRBV28 and TRBJ2-3; 11 nucleotides agree with TRBD2. V lost 2 bases to trimming and J lost 3 bases; unmatched junction nucleotides: 28. Germline V gene lookup returns CDR1 MDHEN and CDR2 SYDVKM. This CDR3 has 24 amino acids.

The rearrangement uses TRBV10-3 and TRBJ1-1; TRBD1 matches at 11 bases. Germline CDR1 is ENHRY and CDR2 is SYGVKD. V gave up 8 bases and J gave up 1 base; unmatched junction bases: 3. CDR3 length: 14 amino acids. CDR3 protein: CAIWTGGSNTEAFF. The DNA of the CDR3 is TGTGCCATCTGGACAGGGGGCTCGAACACTGAAGCTTTCTTT.

This chain uses TRBV29-1 with TRBJ1-1; TRBD1 matches 7 bases. This CDR3 region has 15 residues. Germline CDR1 is SQVTM and CDR2 is ANQGSEA. J lost 6 bases, V lost 6 bases, and 16 bases had no gene match. The CDR3 is CSVEGQGGAGPEAFF. The CDR3 coding sequence is TGCAGCGTCGAGGGCCAAGGGGGCGCGGGGCCTGAAGCTTTCTTT.

The chain uses TRBV7-9 and TRBJ2-1, with 7 bases lining up with TRBD2. CDR1 and CDR2 (germline): SEHNR, FQNEAQ (reference sequence). Germline trimming cut 5 bases from V and 6 bases from J; bases unmatched to any gene: 13. The CDR3 runs 16 residues. The CDR3 region has the DNA TGTGCCAGCAGCCCTCGGGGGAGCGGGGACCTCAATGAGCAGTTCTTC. It specifies CASSPRGSGDLNEQFF.

Only a few counts were recorded for this clonotype. The chain carries TRBV6-5 and TRBJ2-3; D may be TRBD1 (5 bases). This CDR3 comprises 14 residues. Trimming took off 2 bases at V and 5 bases at J, with 11 bases between the two ends. CDR1 is MNHEY, CDR2 SVGAGI, per germline. The CDR3 region has the DNA TGTGCCAGCAGTTACGGGGCATTCTTAGATACGCAGTATTTT. It encodes CASSYGAFLDTQYF.

The gene calls are TRBV28 and TRBJ1-2; D possibly corresponds to TRBD1 (6 bases). Germline CDR1 is MDHEN and CDR2 is SYDVKM. V was trimmed by 3 bases and J by 5 bases, leaving 16 bases between them. The CDR3 runs 15 residues. The CDR3 here is CASSFRTGSWYGYTF. The CDR3 DNA sequence: TGTGCCAGCAGTTTTCGAACAGGGTCTTGGTATGGCTACACCTTC.

This clonotype was counted a few times. J is TRBJ1-1 and V is TRBV27, with 8 bases aligning to TRBD1. V was pared by 10 bases and J by 4 bases, with 8 bases of the junction left unmatched. Germline CDR1 MNHEY, CDR2 SMNVEV (reference sequence). The CDR3 loop spans 13 amino acids. For the CDR3, the DNA is TGTGCCACCGGGCACACAGGGGGCACTGAAGCTTTCTTT. Protein sequence: CATGHTGGTEAFF.

The rearrangement links TRBV4-1 to TRBJ1-1; 7 bases agree with TRBD1. The V and J ends lost 5 bases and 4 bases, in that order; junction bases with no gene match: 10. The germline V gene has CDR1 MGHRA and CDR2 YSYEKL. This CDR3 is 15 amino acids long. This CDR3 reads CASSLQGPGRTEAFF. The CDR3 DNA sequence: TGCGCCAGCAGCTTACAGGGGCCCGGGCGCACTGAAGCTTTCTTT.

This clonotype was seen a few times. CDR3 in amino acids: CASSLGMNTQYF. The CDR3 DNA sequence: TGTGCCAGCAGCTTAGGGATGAATACGCAGTATTTT. J is TRBJ2-3 and V is TRBV7-2; D gene unclear. The CDR3 has 12 amino acids. Trimming removed 1 base at V and 7 bases at J, with 6 bases between. Germline V CDR1 and CDR2: SGHTA, FQGNSA.

The sample holds many counts of this clonotype. V gene TRBV7-2 combines with J gene TRBJ2-7; TRBD1 aligns across 9 bases. From germline, CDR1 is SGHTA and CDR2 FQGNSA. Trimming cost V 5 bases and J 6 bases; bases outside gene matches: 8. This CDR3 contains 14 residues. CDR3 sequence (DNA): TGTGCCAGCAGCCCCGGGACAGGGCAAGGCGAGCAGTACGTC. Translating gives CASSPGTGQGEQYV.

V gene TRBV6-2 or TRBV6-3 combines with J gene TRBJ2-5, with D possibly matching TRBD1 (6 bases). V lost 9 bases and J lost 0, with 11 bases in between. This CDR3 spans 13 amino acids. Germline CDR1 is MNHEY and CDR2 is SVGEGT. CDR3 loop: CASGGSYQETQYF. In DNA form, the CDR3 reads TGTGCCAGTGGGGGCTCGTACCAAGAGACCCAGTACTTC.

This clonotype was recorded a few times. This sequence joins TRBV19 and TRBJ2-6; D remains ambiguous. This CDR3 has 15 amino acids. Germline V gene data show CDR1 as LNHDA and CDR2 as SQIVND (reference sequence). Trimming shortened V by 6 bases and J by 0 bases, and 9 bases separated the two germline ends. CDR3 in DNA: TGTGCCAGTAGGTATATGGACTCTGGGGCCAACGTCCTGACTTTC. It is translated as CASRYMDSGANVLTF.

The CDR3 protein is CASSLESFVDEQFF. The CDR3 DNA is TGTGCCAGCAGCTTAGAATCGTTCGTGGATGAGCAGTTCTTC. V and J are TRBV7-9 and TRBJ2-1; D is undetermined. Germline CDR1 is SEHNR and CDR2 is FQNEAQ (reference sequence). Trimming took off 1 base at V and 8 bases at J, with 12 bases between the two ends. The CDR3 is 14 amino acids.

This clonotype was detected many times. The chain joins TRBV7-8 to TRBJ2-7; TRBD2 matches 11 bases. CDR1 SGHVS and CDR2 FQNEAQ come from the germline V gene. The ends lost 4 bases at V and 1 base at J; junction bases unmatched: 6. The CDR3 is 16 residues long. The CDR3 DNA follows: TGTGCCAGCAGCTGGCCATCTAGCGGGGGGTCCTACGAGCAGTACTTC. Translated, it gives CASSWPSSGGSYEQYF.

This rearrangement joins TRBV2 to TRBJ2-5; D perhaps matches TRBD1 (7 bases). Germline V lookup: CDR1 SNHLY, CDR2 FYNNEI. The CDR3 covers 12 residues. Trimming took 9 bases from V and 6 from J, leaving 14 bases between them. In DNA form, the CDR3 reads TGTGCCAGTTCAGGGGGGCTAAAGACCCAGTACTTC. Amino acids: CASSGGLKTQYF.

This clonotype has more than one count but fewer than ten. V is TRBV7-2 and J is TRBJ2-7, with D possibly being TRBD1 (5 bases). Germline V lookup: CDR1 SGHTA, CDR2 FQGNSA. This CDR3 comprises 12 residues. Written as DNA, the CDR3 is TGTGACTCTGGGGCCGACTTCTACGAGCAGTACTTC. Encoded protein: CDSGADFYEQYF.

This clonotype turned up a few times. This chain connects TRBV12-3 or TRBV12-4 to TRBJ2-7; D might be TRBD2 (7 bases). The CDR3 has 15 amino acids. Trimming removed 6 bases at V and 0 bases at J, with 15 bases between. The CDR3 nucleotides are TGTGCCAGCAGGGGGGGGCGGGGACCCTCCTACGAGCAGTACTTC. It translates to CASRGGRGPSYEQYF.

The rearrangement uses TRBV7-9 and TRBJ2-7; D possibly uses TRBD1 or TRBD2 (6 bases each). Looked up from germline, CDR1 is SEHNR and CDR2 is FQNEAQ (reference sequence). CDR3 length: 13 amino acids. V was pared by 3 bases and J by 5 bases, with 11 bases between. This CDR3 reads CASSLAGQHEQYF. The CDR3 DNA follows: TGTGCCAGCAGCTTGGCGGGACAACACGAGCAGTACTTC.

The sample holds many counts of this clonotype. The chain uses TRBV7-2 and TRBJ1-6; possibly TRBD1 for D (5 bases). This CDR3 has 16 amino acids. CDR1 is SGHTA and CDR2 is FQGNSA in the germline V gene. Deletions cut 2 bases from V and 7 bases from J, with 15 bases between. The CDR3 region is CASSLIQGKGNSPLHF. The DNA of the CDR3 is TGTGCCAGCAGCTTAATTCAGGGCAAGGGGAATTCACCCCTCCACTTT.

This clonotype came up many times. V gene TRBV7-2 combines with J gene TRBJ2-3; D is ambiguous. The CDR3 runs to 15 residues. Germline V gene lookup returns CDR1 SGHTA and CDR2 FQGNSA. V was trimmed by 1 base and J by 2 bases, leaving 10 bases between them. The CDR3 protein is CASSLEPGLTDTQYF. The CDR3 bases are TGTGCCAGCAGCTTAGAGCCGGGCCTCACAGATACGCAGTATTTT. The variable domain in full, completed from reference TRBV7-2 and TRBJ2-3, reads GAGVSQSPSNKVTEKGKDVELRCDPISGHTALYWYRQSLGQGLEFLIYFQGNSAPDKSGLPSDRFSAERTGGSVSTLTIQRTQQEDSAVYLCASSLEPGLTDTQYFGPGTRLTVL.

This clonotype was seen more than once but under ten times. The chain is built from TRBV7-6 and TRBJ1-3; D possibly corresponds to TRBD1 (5 bases). Germline CDR1 is SGHVS and CDR2 is FNYEAQ. Between the trimmed V and J ends, which lost 5 bases and 0 bases, there was a span of 14 bases. The CDR3 has 16 amino acids. CDR3 nucleotides: TGTGCCAGCAGCCCCATCGACAGTAGCTCTGGAAACACCATATATTTT. Translating gives CASSPIDSSSGNTIYF.

This clonotype was detected only a few times. This chain links TRBV14 with TRBJ2-3, with TRBD1 identical over 9 bases. The length of the CDR3 is 18 residues. CDR1 is SGHDN, CDR2 FVKESK, per germline. Trimming took 3 bases from V and 3 from J; bases not matched to a gene: 13. The CDR3 is CASSHYIWRQGGTDTQYF. CDR3 sequence (DNA): TGTGCCAGCAGCCACTACATTTGGAGACAGGGGGGGACAGATACGCAGTATTTT.

This chain connects TRBV5-5 to TRBJ2-1; no clear D. The CDR3 is 16 residues long. Trimming pared 0 bases from V and 3 bases from J, leaving 13 bases between. CDR1 and CDR2 (germline): SGHKS, YYEKEE (reference sequence). In DNA, the CDR3 is TGTGCCAGCAGCTTGGTAGGCCCCCAGAACTACAATGAGCAGTTCTTC. Its translation is CASSLVGPQNYNEQFF.

The sample holds a few counts of this clonotype. The V and J genes are TRBV6-1 and TRBJ2-5; no clear D gene. Germline V gives CDR1 MNHNS, CDR2 SASEGT. The V end was cut by 2 bases, the J end by 1 base, with 17 bases between. This CDR3 contains 17 residues. CDR3 coding DNA: TGTGCCAGCAGTGAATCCGGATCCTTTTACGGCCAAGAGACCCAGTACTTC. Translated, it gives CASSESGSFYGQETQYF.

The chain carries TRBV15 and TRBJ2-5, with unresolved D. The germline gives CDR1 LNHNV, CDR2 YYDKDF (reference sequence). The V end was cut by 5 bases, the J end by 5 bases, with 21 bases between. The CDR3 is 16 amino acids. CDR3 amino acids: CATSAVAASYSETQYF. CDR3 bases: TGTGCCACCAGCGCCGTAGCCGCGTCTTATTCCGAGACCCAGTACTTC.

The rearrangement uses TRBV2 and TRBJ1-1, with a tentative D call TRBD1 (5 bases). Trimming shortened V by 11 bases and J by 0 bases, and 13 bases separated the two germline ends. This CDR3 contains 13 residues. The V gene's germline CDR1 is SNHLY and CDR2 FYNNEI. The CDR3, as DNA: TGTGCCTCCCCCGCAGGGATGAACACTGAAGCTTTCTTT. It translates to CASPAGMNTEAFF.